The 5 T cell receptor beta chains given below trace back to one sample, sequenced in a study of T cell repertoires in cytomegalovirus infection (dated by TCRdb to about 2019). Sequencing instrument: Illumina HiSeq 1500. TCRdb trimmed the raw reads at Q25, called clones with MiXCR and kept productive beta chains. CDR3 protein sequences are deduplicated, and each keeps its most common genes and DNA. The sample table contains 350,000 to 500,000 distinct CDR3 sequences; only one count was recorded for under 40% of them. The ten largest account for approximately 14% of the sample. The sequenced material came from PBMCs. The receptors were sampled from a human donor in good health (CMV status not recorded). Some clones in this sample may be carry-over from other donors' samples.

This clonotype was found a few times. This chain joins TRBV4-1 and TRBJ2-1; D not certain. Germline CDR1 is MGHRA and CDR2 is YSYEKL. The germline V and J ends were trimmed by 1 base and 0 bases, with 13 bases remaining between them. CDR3 length: 17 amino acids. CDR3 in DNA: TGCGCCAGCAGCCAAGGCCTTCTAGTCGCCTCCTACAATGAGCAGTTCTTC. It codes for CASSQGLLVASYNEQFF.

The chain is built from TRBV27 and TRBJ1-3, with D possibly TRBD1 on 6 matching bases. Per germline, CDR1 MNHEY and CDR2 SMNVEV (reference sequence). The CDR3 loop spans 16 amino acids. The V and J ends lost 5 bases and 4 bases respectively, with 18 bases between them. The CDR3 here is CASSRTLTGSGNTIYF. Here the CDR3 DNA reads TGTGCCAGCAGTCGAACCCTCACAGGGTCCGGAAACACCATATATTTT.

The genes are TRBV27 and TRBJ2-2; D may be TRBD1 or TRBD2 (6 bases each). The ends were cut back, 5 bases at V and 0 bases at J, with 13 bases in the middle. Germline CDR1 is MNHEY and CDR2 is SMNVEV (reference sequence). The CDR3 loop spans 16 amino acids. CDR3 in amino acids: CASSPRGAPNTGELFF. The DNA for the CDR3 is TGTGCCAGCAGTCCTAGGGGGGCCCCGAACACCGGGGAGCTGTTTTTT.

In its sample, this clonotype was seen many times. The chain is built from TRBV6-2 or TRBV6-3 and TRBJ2-3; 8 bases map to TRBD2. Germline values: CDR1 MNHEY, CDR2 SVGEGT. This CDR3 is 15 amino acids long. With V trimmed by 6 bases and J by 2 bases, 7 bases remained unmatched. The CDR3 is CASSISGDPTDTQYF. CDR3 DNA sequence: TGTGCCAGCAGCATTAGCGGGGACCCCACAGATACGCAGTATTTT.

In this sample, this clonotype turned up many times. The CDR3 reads CASSLPLRGDANEKLFF. The CDR3 DNA follows: TGTGCCAGCAGCCTACCGCTCAGGGGGGACGCTAATGAAAAACTGTTTTTT. The V gene is TRBV7-8, the J gene TRBJ1-4, with 7 bases aligning to TRBD1. This CDR3 has 17 residues. Germline V CDR1 and CDR2: SGHVS, FQNEAQ. Germline trimming cut 5 bases from V and 3 bases from J; bases unmatched to any gene: 12.